This T cell receptor beta chain was captured in a study of radiation and T cells in renal cell carcinoma. Study-wide context: Nephrectomy followed 15 Gy stereotactic body radiation by 4 weeks.

Documented time point: blood 2 weeks post-SBRT. Treatment in this sample: 15 Gy SBRT to primary tumor, nephrectomy 4 weeks later. Libraries were prepared by immunoSEQ multiplex PCR; TCRdb keeps only in-frame clonotypes and omits some of them. The sample includes 150,000 to 190,000 clones, approximately 86% of them seen just once. Trimming stripped 4 bases from V and 4 bases from J, with 12 bases between. Germline lookup yields CDR1 SGHNT and CDR2 YYREEE (reference sequence). The CDR3 runs to 14 residues. The sequence derives from a woman aged 45 to 65 with renal cell carcinoma. The sample was blood, taken from a patient whose treatment included radiotherapy and nephrectomy. The chain carries TRBV5-4 and TRBJ1-3, with D maybe TRBD1 (6 bases). This CDR3 reads CASSLYRAGNTIYF. The DNA for the CDR3 is TGTGCCAGCAGCCTCTACAGGGCCGGAAACACCATATATTTT.